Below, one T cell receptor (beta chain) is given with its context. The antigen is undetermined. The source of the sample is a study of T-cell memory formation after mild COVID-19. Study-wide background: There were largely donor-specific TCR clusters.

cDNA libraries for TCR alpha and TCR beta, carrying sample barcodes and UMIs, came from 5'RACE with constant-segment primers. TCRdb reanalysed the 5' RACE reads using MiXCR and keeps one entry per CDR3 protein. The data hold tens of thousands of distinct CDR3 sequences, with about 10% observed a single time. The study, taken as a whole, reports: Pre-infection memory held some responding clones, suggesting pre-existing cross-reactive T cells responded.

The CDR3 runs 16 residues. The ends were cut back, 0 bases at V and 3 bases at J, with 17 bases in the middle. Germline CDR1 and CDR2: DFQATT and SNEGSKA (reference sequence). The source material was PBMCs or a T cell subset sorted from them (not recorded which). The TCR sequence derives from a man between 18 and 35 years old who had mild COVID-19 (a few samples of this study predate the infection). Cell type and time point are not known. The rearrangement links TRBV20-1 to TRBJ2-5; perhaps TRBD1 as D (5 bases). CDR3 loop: CSARDFAKGSEETQYF. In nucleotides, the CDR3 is TGCAGTGCTAGAGATTTTGCAAAGGGGTCGGAAGAGACCCAGTACTTC.